This TCR beta chain was identified in a study of blood T cell repertoires in COVID-19. Study-level background: Specimens from acute and convalescent COVID-19 originated in the United States, Italy and Spain. Sources were T cells, B-cell-depleted T cells, or PBMCs; the material itself was cDNA or gDNA.

In the study's own analysis: It was from reference gene primer amplification that nucleated cell counts were estimated. The protocol was immunoSEQ multiplex PCR, while the TCRdb copy is restricted to in-frame clones and leaves out a portion. D and trimming were read from the DNA, whereas the V and J calls and clone size are those reported in that table. Of just over 250,000 clones in the sample, 88% were seen once. The CDR3 is made up of 15 amino acids. V was clipped by 3 bases and J by 9 bases; unmatched bases: 13. The germline V gene has CDR1 MGHDK and CDR2 SYGVNS. The chain couples TRBV25-1 to TRBJ1-2; 7 nucleotides match TRBD1. This sequence was found in a man aged 55 to 70 who had recovered from COVID-19. Source material: peripheral blood. CDR3 bases: TGTGCCAGCAGTGATCCCGGACAGGCTGCCTGGAGCTACACCTTC. Residues: CASSDPGQAAWSYTF.